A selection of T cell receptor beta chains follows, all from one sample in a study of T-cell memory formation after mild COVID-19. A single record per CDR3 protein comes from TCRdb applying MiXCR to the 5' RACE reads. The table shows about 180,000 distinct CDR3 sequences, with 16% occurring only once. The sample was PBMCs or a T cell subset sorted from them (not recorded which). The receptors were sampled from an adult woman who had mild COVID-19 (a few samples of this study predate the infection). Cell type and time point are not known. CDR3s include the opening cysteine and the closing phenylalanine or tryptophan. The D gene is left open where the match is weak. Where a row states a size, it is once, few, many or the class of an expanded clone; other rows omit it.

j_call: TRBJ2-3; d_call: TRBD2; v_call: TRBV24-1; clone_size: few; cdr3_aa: CATSDYTSGRMTDTQYF; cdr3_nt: TGTGCCACCAGTGATTATACTAGCGGGAGGATGACAGATACGCAGTATTTT
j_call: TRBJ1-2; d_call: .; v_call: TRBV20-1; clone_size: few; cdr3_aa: CSARALGVRGYTF; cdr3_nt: TGCAGTGCTAGAGCCCTGGGGGTTCGAGGCTACACCTTC
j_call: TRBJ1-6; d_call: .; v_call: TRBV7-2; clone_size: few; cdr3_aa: CASSPSGSYNSPLHF; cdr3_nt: TGTGCCAGCAGTCCTAGCGGGTCTTATAATTCACCCCTCCACTTT
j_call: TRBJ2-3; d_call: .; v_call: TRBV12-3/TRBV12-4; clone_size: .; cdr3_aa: CASSLETSLYF; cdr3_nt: TGTGCCAGCAGTTTGGAGACTAGTCTGTATTTT
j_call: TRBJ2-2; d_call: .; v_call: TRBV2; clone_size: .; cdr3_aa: CASSPEGGNTGELFF; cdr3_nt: TGTGCCAGCAGCCCAGAGGGGGGAAACACCGGGGAGCTGTTTTTT
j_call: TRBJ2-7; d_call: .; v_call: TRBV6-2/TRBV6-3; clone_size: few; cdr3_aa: CASSDPGQNYEQYF; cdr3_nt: TGTGCCAGCAGTGACCCCGGCCAAAACTACGAGCAGTACTTC
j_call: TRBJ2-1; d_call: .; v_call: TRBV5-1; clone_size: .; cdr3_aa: CASENPGRNEQFF; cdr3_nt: TGCGCCAGCGAGAATCCAGGGCGAAATGAGCAGTTCTTC
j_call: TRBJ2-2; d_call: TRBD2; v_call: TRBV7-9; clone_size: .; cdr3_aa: CASTRGTRSSTGELFF; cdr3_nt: TGTGCCAGCACCCGAGGGACTAGATCCTCTACCGGGGAGCTGTTTTTT
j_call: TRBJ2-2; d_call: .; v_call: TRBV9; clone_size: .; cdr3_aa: CASSVGRVGHSGELFF; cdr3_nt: TGTGCCAGCAGCGTAGGCAGGGTAGGACATTCCGGGGAGCTGTTTTTT
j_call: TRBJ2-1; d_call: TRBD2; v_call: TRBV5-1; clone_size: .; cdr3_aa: CASSLGLAGGPYNEQFF; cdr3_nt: TGCGCCAGCAGCTTGGGACTAGCGGGAGGGCCGTACAATGAGCAGTTCTTC
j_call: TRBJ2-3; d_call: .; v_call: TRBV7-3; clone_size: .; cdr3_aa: CASSLAPQGTDTQYF; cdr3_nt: TGTGCCAGCAGCTTAGCCCCCCAGGGAACAGATACGCAGTATTTT
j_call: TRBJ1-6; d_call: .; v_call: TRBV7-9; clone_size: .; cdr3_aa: CASSPAGQVNSPLHF; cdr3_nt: TGTGCCAGCAGCCCCGCTGGACAAGTTAATTCACCCCTCCACTTT
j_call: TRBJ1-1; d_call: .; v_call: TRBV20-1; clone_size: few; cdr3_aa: CSARVRGKAEAFF; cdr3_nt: TGCAGTGCTAGAGTGCGGGGCAAGGCTGAAGCTTTCTTT
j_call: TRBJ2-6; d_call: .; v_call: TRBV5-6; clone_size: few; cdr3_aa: CASSLGWGSSGANVLTF; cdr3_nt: TGTGCCAGCAGCTTGGGATGGGGGAGCTCTGGGGCCAACGTCCTGACTTTC
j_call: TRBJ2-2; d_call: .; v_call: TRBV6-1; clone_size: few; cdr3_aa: CASSESRSRTGELFF; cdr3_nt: TGTGCCAGCAGTGAGTCCCGTTCCAGGACCGGGGAGCTGTTTTTT
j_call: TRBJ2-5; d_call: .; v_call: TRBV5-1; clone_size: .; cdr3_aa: CASTASAAAPRETQYF; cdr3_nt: TGCGCCAGCACGGCGTCTGCCGCGGCTCCAAGAGAGACCCAGTACTTC
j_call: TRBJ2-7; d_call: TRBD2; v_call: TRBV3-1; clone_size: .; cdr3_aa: CASSTRTSGKPYEQYF; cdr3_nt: TGTGCCAGCAGCACTCGGACTAGCGGAAAACCCTACGAGCAGTACTTC
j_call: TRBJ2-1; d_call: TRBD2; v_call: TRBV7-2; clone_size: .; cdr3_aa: CASSLNLGLAGYNEQFF; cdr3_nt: TGTGCCAGCAGCTTAAATTTGGGGCTAGCGGGCTACAATGAGCAGTTCTTC
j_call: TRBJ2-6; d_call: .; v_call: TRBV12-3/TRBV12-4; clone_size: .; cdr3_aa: CASSAQGSGANVLTF; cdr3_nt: TGTGCCAGCAGTGCCCAGGGTTCTGGGGCCAACGTCCTGACTTTC
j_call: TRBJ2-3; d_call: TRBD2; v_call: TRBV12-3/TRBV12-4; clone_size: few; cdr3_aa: CASRRGGTNTDTQYF; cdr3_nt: TGTGCCAGCAGACGCGGGGGGACTAACACAGATACGCAGTATTTT
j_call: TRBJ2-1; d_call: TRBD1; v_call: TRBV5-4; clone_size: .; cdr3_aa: CASSLDRGSEQFF; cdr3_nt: TGTGCCAGCAGCTTGGACAGGGGAAGTGAGCAGTTCTTC
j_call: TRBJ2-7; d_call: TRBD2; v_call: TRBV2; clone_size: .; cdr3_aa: CASRLSGTSGRSSYEQYF; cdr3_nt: TGTGCCAGCAGACTTTCCGGGACTAGCGGGAGGAGCTCCTACGAGCAGTACTTC